Following are 21 T cell receptor beta chains from one sample sequenced in a study of vaccination effects on CD4 cells after COVID-19. Viral peptide pool expansion of antigen-specific CD4+ T cells preceded sequencing in the ViraFEST assay. Following culture for about ten days, CD4+ T cells were isolated. By PCR, the person was confirmed to have had SARS-CoV-2 infection between March and December 2020. Repertoires were generated with immunoSEQ multiplex PCR, while TCRdb's copy carries only in-frame clones and drops some. The profile shows tens of thousands of clones, roughly 80% of them singletons. No antigens are known for them. Specimen: CD4+ T cells from PBMCs cultured with a peptide pool, collected before COVID-19 vaccination. These receptors originate from a human donor who had a prior SARS-CoV-2 infection.

The chain links TRBV6-6 to TRBJ2-1; D is possibly TRBD2 (6 bases). Germline CDR1 MNHNY, CDR2 SVGAGI (reference sequence). The CDR3 is made up of 16 amino acids. The V end lost 0 bases, the J end lost 0 bases, and 9 bases lay between the germline ends. CDR3: CASSYSSGSSYNEQFF. The CDR3 coding sequence is TGTGCCAGCAGTTACTCTAGCGGCAGCTCCTACAATGAGCAGTTCTTC.

The V and J genes are TRBV7-8 and TRBJ1-4; D possibly corresponds to TRBD1 (6 bases). This CDR3 region has 19 residues. Between the trimmed V and J ends, which lost 0 bases and 2 bases, there was a span of 19 bases. Germline V gives CDR1 SGHVS, CDR2 FQNEAQ. The CDR3 region is CASSLAVRQAAFTNEKLFF. CDR3 DNA: TGTGCCAGCAGCTTAGCCGTTCGACAGGCAGCCTTCACTAATGAAAAACTGTTTTTT.

V and J are TRBV13 and TRBJ2-7, with D perhaps matching TRBD1 (6 bases). V lost 3 bases and J 3 bases, leaving 12 bases between the germline ends. The CDR3 is 14 residues long. The germline V gene has CDR1 PRHDT and CDR2 FYEKMQ (reference sequence). The CDR3 DNA is TGTGCCAGCAGCTTCGGCAGGGGATTCTACGAGCAGTACTTC. Translated: CASSFGRGFYEQYF.

The rearrangement uses TRBV5-1 and TRBJ2-3; a weak D match, TRBD1 (6 bases). The CDR3 contains 17 residues. Germline loops: CDR1 SGHRS, CDR2 YFSETQ. Between the trimmed V and J ends, which lost 4 bases and 5 bases, there was a span of 23 bases. The CDR3 region has the DNA TGCGCCAGCAGCCTCCCTATTCACAGGGACACGGTAGATACGCAGTATTTT. Its translation is CASSLPIHRDTVDTQYF.

Concerning this clone itself: The junction departs from germline at one end; a sequencing error may be responsible. The gene calls are TRBV6-2 or TRBV6-3 and TRBJ2-1, with a possible D match to TRBD1 (5 bases). The CDR3 covers 14 residues. CDR1 MNHEY and CDR2 SVGEGT come from the germline V gene. CDR3 sequence (DNA): TGTGCCAGCACTTACCACGACAAGGGGAATGAGCAGTTCTTC. It specifies CASTYHDKGNEQFF.

The rearrangement joins TRBV5-1 to TRBJ2-1; TRBD2 matches 10 bases. The V gene end was trimmed by 0 bases and the J gene end by 4 bases; junction bases not matched to a gene: 4. Germline assignment: CDR1 SGHRS and CDR2 YFSETQ. The CDR3 runs 16 residues. The DNA for the CDR3 is TGCGCCAGCAGCTTGGATCTAGCGGGAGATTACAATGAGCAGTTCTTC. It encodes CASSLDLAGDYNEQFF.

This clone was picked up a small number of times. The V call is TRBV6-5, the J call TRBJ2-7, with D possibly being TRBD1 or TRBD2 (7 bases each). The CDR3 has 12 amino acids. The V end was cut by 5 bases, the J end by 8 bases, with 13 bases between. Germline CDR1 is MNHEY and CDR2 is SVGAGI. Here the CDR3 reads CASSQGGVKQYF. The DNA of the CDR3 is TGTGCCAGCAGTCAGGGGGGGGTCAAGCAGTACTTC.

V is TRBV6-5 and J is TRBJ1-4; D may be TRBD1 (6 bases). The CDR3 covers 15 residues. Germline values: CDR1 MNHEY, CDR2 SVGAGI. The V end was cut by 7 bases, the J end by 3 bases, with 15 bases between. In DNA, the CDR3 is TGTGCCAGCACCGGACAGTCGACAGCTAATGAAAAACTGTTTTTT. Protein: CASTGQSTANEKLFF.

The chain has TRBV2 and TRBJ1-2; possible D gene TRBD1, 6 bases. The length of the CDR3 is 13 residues. Germline CDR1 is SNHLY and CDR2 is FYNNEI. The germline V and J ends were trimmed by 5 bases and 8 bases, with 15 bases remaining between them. As DNA, the CDR3 is TGTGCCAGCAGTACGGGGGACATCTACGGCTACACCTTC. It yields the protein CASSTGDIYGYTF.

The chain couples TRBV10-3 to TRBJ2-1; D is perhaps TRBD1 (6 bases). CDR3 length: 15 amino acids. CDR1 and CDR2 (germline): ENHRY, SYGVKD. Deletions cut 8 bases from V and 2 bases from J, with 16 bases between. This chain's CDR3 is CAIGSTGDTYNEQFF. CDR3 nucleotides: TGTGCCATCGGGTCGACAGGTGATACCTACAATGAGCAGTTCTTC.

This clone has a single count. One junction end disagrees with the germline gene, perhaps due to a read error. The chain combines TRBV3-1 (or the pseudogene TRBV3-2) with TRBJ2-7; 8 nucleotides match TRBD2. From germline, CDR1 is LGHDT and CDR2 YNNKEL (reference sequence). The CDR3 runs 12 residues. CDR3 amino acids: CASSQGGRWLNF. Written as DNA, the CDR3 is TGTGCCAGCAGCCAAGGCGGGAGGTGGTTGAACTTC.

This clone was seen a few times. The CDR3 sequence: CASSTGTAAVGPNQPQHF. CDR3 nucleotide sequence: TGTGCCAGTAGTACCGGGACCGCCGCCGTGGGGCCAAATCAGCCCCAGCATTTT. This chain links TRBV19 with TRBJ1-5; D might be TRBD1 (5 bases). Trimming stripped 4 bases from V and 4 bases from J, with 23 bases between. The germline V gene encodes CDR1 LNHDA and CDR2 SQIVND (reference sequence). The CDR3 totals 18 residues. The variable domain in full, completed from reference TRBV19 and TRBJ1-5, reads DGGITQSPKYLFRKEGQNVTLSCEQNLNHDAMYWYRQDPGQGLRLIYYSQIVNDFQKGDIAEGYSVSREKKESFPLTVTSAQKNPTAFYLCASSTGTAAVGPNQPQHFGDGTRLSIL.

V usage is TRBV11-1 and J usage is TRBJ2-1, with D possibly being TRBD2 (6 bases). The CDR3 sequence is 16 residues long. Germline V gives CDR1 SGHAT, CDR2 FQDESV (reference sequence). V dropped 4 bases and J dropped 5 bases, with 18 bases sitting between them. In DNA, the CDR3 is TGTGCCAGCAGCTCCAGGCGTCTAGCGAGTAACAATGAGCAGTTCTTC. Amino acid sequence: CASSSRRLASNNEQFF.

This chain uses TRBV27 with TRBJ2-2; tentatively, D is TRBD1 (8 bases). Germline V lookup: CDR1 MNHEY, CDR2 SMNVEV (reference sequence). V lost 10 bases, J lost 4 bases, and 16 bases lay in between. This CDR3 is built from 14 residues. The CDR3 reads CATTGGAGTGELFF. Written as DNA, the CDR3 is TGTGCCACAACAGGGGGGGCGGGCACCGGGGAGCTGTTTTTT.

This sequence joins TRBV13 and TRBJ2-7; 13 bases map to TRBD2. Trimming at V came to 5 bases and at J to 2 bases, leaving 3 bases not matched to a gene. Germline CDR1 is PRHDT and CDR2 is FYEKMQ (reference sequence). The CDR3 runs to 15 residues. CDR3 sequence reads: CASSQGLAGPYEQYF. The CDR3 region has the DNA TGTGCCAGCAGCCAGGGACTAGCGGGGCCCTACGAGCAGTACTTC.

This clone has just a few counts. This chain uses TRBV7-9 with TRBJ1-1, with 7 bases lining up with TRBD1. The V gene's germline CDR1 is SEHNR and CDR2 FQNEAQ (reference sequence). V shed 3 bases and J 1 base; nucleotides not matched to a gene: 14. This CDR3 spans 18 amino acids. The CDR3 is CASSFPLAGGLGNTEAFF. CDR3 DNA: TGTGCCAGCAGCTTCCCCCTGGCAGGGGGGTTGGGGAACACTGAAGCTTTCTTT.

V and J are TRBV5-1 and TRBJ2-7, with 10 bases aligning to TRBD1. The junction had 5 bases not matched to a gene; V was cut back by 7 bases and J by 4 bases. The CDR3 spans 13 residues. Germline-derived CDR1 and CDR2 are SGHRS and YFSETQ. The CDR3 bases are TGCGCCAGCGCGACAGGGGGCTTTTACGAGCAGTACTTC. The encoded protein is CASATGGFYEQYF.

This clone came up a few times. The V call is TRBV2, the J call TRBJ2-7; tentative D call: TRBD2 (6 bases). The germline CDR1 and CDR2 sequences are SNHLY and FYNNEI. V lost 3 bases, J lost 6 bases, and 15 bases lay in between. The CDR3 is made up of 14 amino acids. CDR3 DNA: TGTGCCAGCAGTGATGGGCGGGGCTGGCTCGAGCAGTACTTC. Translation: CASSDGRGWLEQYF. Drawing the rest from reference TRBV2 and TRBJ2-7, the complete variable domain is EPEVTQTPSHQVTQMGQEVILRCVPISNHLYFYWYRQILGQKVEFLVSFYNNEISEKSEIFDDQFSVERPDGSNFTLKIRSTKLEDSAMYFCASSDGRGWLEQYFGPGTRLTVT.

CDR3 amino acids: CASRPTGGNTGELFF. The CDR3 bases are TGTGCCAGCAGACCAACAGGGGGCAACACCGGGGAGCTGTTTTTT. The chain employs TRBV5-4 and TRBJ2-2; 9 positions match TRBD1. Germline CDR1 and CDR2: SGHNT and YYREEE (reference sequence). The junction had 4 bases not matched to a gene; V was cut back by 5 bases and J by 2 bases. This CDR3 has 15 residues.

V usage is TRBV18 and J usage is TRBJ1-1, with D possibly TRBD1 on 5 matching bases. CDR1 is KGHSH, CDR2 LQKENI, per germline. CDR3 size: 15 residues. Trimming pared 1 base from V and 1 base from J, leaving 10 bases between. The CDR3 region is CASSPRGTSNTEAFF. As DNA, the CDR3 is TGTGCCAGCTCACCACGGGGCACCTCGAACACTGAAGCTTTCTTT.

The chain combines TRBV2 with TRBJ1-2; D gene ambiguous. V was trimmed by 1 base and J by 5 bases, leaving 8 bases between them. CDR3 length equals 13 residues. Germline CDR1 SNHLY, CDR2 FYNNEI. CDR3 amino acids: CASSEESAYGYTF. For the CDR3, the DNA is TGTGCCAGCAGTGAAGAGTCAGCGTATGGCTACACCTTC.